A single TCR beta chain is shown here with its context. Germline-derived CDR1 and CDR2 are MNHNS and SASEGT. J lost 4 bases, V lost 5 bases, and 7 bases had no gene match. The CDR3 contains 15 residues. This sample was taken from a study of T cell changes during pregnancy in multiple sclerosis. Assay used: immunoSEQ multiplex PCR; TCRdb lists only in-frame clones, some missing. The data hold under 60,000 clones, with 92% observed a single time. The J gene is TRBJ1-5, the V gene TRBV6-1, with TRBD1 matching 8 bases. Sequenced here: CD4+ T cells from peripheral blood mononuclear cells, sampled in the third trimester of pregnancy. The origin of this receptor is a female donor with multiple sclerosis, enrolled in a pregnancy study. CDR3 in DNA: TGTGCCAGCAGTTCCCCAGGGGGCATTAATCAGCCCCAGCATTTT. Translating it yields CASSSPGGINQPQHF.